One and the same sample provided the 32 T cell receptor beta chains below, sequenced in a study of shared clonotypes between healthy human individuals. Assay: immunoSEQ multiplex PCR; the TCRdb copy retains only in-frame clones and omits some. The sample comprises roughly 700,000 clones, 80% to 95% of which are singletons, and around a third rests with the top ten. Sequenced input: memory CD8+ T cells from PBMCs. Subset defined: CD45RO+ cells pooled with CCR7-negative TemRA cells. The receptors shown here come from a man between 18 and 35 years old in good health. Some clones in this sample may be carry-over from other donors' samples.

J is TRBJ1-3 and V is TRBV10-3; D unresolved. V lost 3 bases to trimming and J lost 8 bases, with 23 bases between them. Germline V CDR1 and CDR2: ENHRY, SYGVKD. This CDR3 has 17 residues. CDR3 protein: CAISDPDLGLGSHTIYF. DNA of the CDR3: TGTGCCATCAGTGACCCCGACCTCGGTCTAGGGTCACACACCATATATTTT.

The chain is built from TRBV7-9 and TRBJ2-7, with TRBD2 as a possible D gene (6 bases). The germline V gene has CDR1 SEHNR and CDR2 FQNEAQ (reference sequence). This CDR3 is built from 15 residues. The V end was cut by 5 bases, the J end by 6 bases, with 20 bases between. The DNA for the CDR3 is TGTGCCAGCAGCCCCGGCATGGCAGGGAGGACCGAGCAGTACTTC. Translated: CASSPGMAGRTEQYF.

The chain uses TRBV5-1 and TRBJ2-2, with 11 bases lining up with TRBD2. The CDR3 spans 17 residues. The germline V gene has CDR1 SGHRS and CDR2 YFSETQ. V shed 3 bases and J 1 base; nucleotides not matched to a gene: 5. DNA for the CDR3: TGCGCCAGCAGCTGGGGTGGACTAGCGGGGAACACCGGGGAGCTGTTTTTT. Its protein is CASSWGGLAGNTGELFF. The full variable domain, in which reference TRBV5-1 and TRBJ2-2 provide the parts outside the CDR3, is KAGVTQTPRYLIKTRGQQVTLSCSPISGHRSVSWYQQTPGQGLQFLFEYFSETQRNKGNFPGRFSGRQFSNSRSEMNVSTLELGDSALYLCASSWGGLAGNTGELFFGEGSRLTVL.

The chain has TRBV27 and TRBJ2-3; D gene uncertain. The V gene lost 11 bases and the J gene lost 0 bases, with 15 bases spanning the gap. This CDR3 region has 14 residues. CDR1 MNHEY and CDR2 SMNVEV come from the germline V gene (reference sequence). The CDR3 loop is CAGSGNASTDTQYF. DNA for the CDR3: TGTGCCGGATCAGGCAACGCCAGCACAGATACGCAGTATTTT.

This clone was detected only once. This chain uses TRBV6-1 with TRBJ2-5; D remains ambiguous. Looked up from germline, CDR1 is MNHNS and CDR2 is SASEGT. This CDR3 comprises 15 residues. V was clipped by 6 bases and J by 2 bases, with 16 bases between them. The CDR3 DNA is TGTGCCAGCAGAGGCCGGACCCGACAACAAGAGACCCAGTACTTC. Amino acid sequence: CASRGRTRQQETQYF.

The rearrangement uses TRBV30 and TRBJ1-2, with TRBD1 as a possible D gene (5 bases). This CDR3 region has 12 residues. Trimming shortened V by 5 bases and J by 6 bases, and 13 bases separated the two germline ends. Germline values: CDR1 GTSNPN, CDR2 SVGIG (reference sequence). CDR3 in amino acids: CAWFSGRDGYTF. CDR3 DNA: TGTGCCTGGTTTTCAGGGCGGGATGGCTACACCTTC.

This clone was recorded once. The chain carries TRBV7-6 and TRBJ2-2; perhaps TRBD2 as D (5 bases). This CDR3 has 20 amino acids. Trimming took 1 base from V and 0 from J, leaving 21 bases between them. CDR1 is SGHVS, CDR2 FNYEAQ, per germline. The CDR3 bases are TGTGCCAGCAGCTTAGAAGGCGTATTTTCGGCGGACTCGAACACCGGGGAGCTGTTTTTT. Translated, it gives CASSLEGVFSADSNTGELFF.

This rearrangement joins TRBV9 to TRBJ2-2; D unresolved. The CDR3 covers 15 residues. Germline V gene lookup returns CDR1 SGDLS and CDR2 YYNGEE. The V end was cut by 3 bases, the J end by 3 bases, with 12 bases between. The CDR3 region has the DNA TGTGCCAGCAGCGACGAAGGGTTGCACACCGGGGAGCTGTTTTTT. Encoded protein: CASSDEGLHTGELFF.

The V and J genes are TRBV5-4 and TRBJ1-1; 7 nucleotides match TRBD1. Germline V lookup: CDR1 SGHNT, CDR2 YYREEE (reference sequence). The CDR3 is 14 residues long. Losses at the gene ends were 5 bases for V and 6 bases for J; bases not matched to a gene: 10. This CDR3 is CASRTTGAPPEAFF. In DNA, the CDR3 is TGTGCCAGCAGAACCACAGGGGCCCCCCCTGAAGCTTTCTTT.

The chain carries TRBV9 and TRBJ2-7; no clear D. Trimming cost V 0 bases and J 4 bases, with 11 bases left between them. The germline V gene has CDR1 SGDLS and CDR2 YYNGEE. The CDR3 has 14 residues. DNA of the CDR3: TGTGCCAGCAGCGTAGGGCGGAGTAAGTACGAGCAGTACTTC. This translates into CASSVGRSKYEQYF. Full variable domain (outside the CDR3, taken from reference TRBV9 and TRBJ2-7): DSGVTQTPKHLITATGQRVTLRCSPRSGDLSVYWYQQSLDQGLQFLIQYYNGEERAKGNILERFSAQQFPDLHSELNLSSLELGDSALYFCASSVGRSKYEQYFGPGTRLTVT.

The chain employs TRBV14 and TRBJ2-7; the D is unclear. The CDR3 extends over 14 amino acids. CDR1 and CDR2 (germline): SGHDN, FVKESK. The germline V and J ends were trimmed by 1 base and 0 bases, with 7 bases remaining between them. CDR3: CASSQGLSSYEQYF. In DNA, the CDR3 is TGTGCCAGCAGCCAAGGGCTGAGCTCCTACGAGCAGTACTTC.

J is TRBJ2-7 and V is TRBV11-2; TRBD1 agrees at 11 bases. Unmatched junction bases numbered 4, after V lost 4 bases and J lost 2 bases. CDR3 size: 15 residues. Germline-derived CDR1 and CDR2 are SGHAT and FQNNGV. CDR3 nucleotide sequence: TGTGCCAGCAGCTGGGACAGGGGGACCACCTACGAGCAGTACTTC. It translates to CASSWDRGTTYEQYF.

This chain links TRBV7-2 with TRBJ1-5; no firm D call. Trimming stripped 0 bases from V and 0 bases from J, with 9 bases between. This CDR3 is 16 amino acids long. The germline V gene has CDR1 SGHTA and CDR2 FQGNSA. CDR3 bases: TGTGCCAGCAGCTTAGCCCCTCCTTATAGCAATCAGCCCCAGCATTTT. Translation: CASSLAPPYSNQPQHF.

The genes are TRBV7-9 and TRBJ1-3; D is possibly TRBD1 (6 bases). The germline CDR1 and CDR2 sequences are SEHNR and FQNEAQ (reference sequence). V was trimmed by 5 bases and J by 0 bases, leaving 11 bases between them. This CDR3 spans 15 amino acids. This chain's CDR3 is CASSPGASSGNTIYF. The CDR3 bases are TGTGCCAGCAGCCCAGGGGCGAGCTCTGGAAACACCATATATTTT.

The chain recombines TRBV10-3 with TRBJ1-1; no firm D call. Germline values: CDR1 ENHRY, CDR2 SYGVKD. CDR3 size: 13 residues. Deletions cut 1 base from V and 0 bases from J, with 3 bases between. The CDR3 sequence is CAISEYLNTEAFF. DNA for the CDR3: TGTGCCATCAGTGAGTACCTGAACACTGAAGCTTTCTTT.

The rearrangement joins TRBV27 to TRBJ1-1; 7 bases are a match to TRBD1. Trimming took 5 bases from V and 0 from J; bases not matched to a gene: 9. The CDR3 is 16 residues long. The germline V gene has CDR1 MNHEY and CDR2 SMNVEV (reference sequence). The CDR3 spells CASSASQGELNTEAFF. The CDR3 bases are TGTGCCAGCAGTGCAAGCCAGGGGGAGCTGAACACTGAAGCTTTCTTT.

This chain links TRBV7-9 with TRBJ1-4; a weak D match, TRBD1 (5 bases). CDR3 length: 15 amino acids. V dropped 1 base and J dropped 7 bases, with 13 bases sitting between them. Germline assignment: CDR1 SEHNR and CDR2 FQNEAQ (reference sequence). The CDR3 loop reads CASSLDVGLGEKLFF. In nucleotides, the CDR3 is TGTGCCAGCAGCTTAGACGTGGGGCTGGGTGAAAAACTGTTTTTT.

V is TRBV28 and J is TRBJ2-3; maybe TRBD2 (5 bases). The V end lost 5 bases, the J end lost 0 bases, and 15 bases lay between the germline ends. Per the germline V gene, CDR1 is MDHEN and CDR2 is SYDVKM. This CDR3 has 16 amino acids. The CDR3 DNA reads TGTGCCAGCAGTCAATCTAGCTTCTCTAGCACAGATACGCAGTATTTT. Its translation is CASSQSSFSSTDTQYF.

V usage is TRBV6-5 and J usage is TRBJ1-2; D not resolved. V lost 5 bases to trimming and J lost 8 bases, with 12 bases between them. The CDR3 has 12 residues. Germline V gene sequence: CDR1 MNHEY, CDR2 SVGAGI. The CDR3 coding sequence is TGTGCCAGCAGTGCAGAAGGGTGGGGCTACACCTTC. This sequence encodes CASSAEGWGYTF.

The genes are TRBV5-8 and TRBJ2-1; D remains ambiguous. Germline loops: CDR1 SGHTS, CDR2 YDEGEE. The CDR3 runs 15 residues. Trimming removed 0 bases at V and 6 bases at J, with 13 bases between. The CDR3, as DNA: TGTGCCAGCAGCTTGGGCCAGTGGGGTACCAATGAGCAGTTCTTC. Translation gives CASSLGQWGTNEQFF. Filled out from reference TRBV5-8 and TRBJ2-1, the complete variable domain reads EAGVTQSPTHLIKTRGQQATLRCSPISGHTSVYWYQQALGLGLQFLLWYDEGEERNRGNFPPRFSGRQFPNYSSELNVNALELEDSALYLCASSLGQWGTNEQFFGPGTRLTVL.

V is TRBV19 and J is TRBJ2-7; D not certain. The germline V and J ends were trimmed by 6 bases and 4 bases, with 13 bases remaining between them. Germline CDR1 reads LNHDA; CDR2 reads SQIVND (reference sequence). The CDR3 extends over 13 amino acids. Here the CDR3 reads CASRSIEDYEQYF. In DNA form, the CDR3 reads TGTGCCAGTAGATCCATCGAGGATTACGAGCAGTACTTC.

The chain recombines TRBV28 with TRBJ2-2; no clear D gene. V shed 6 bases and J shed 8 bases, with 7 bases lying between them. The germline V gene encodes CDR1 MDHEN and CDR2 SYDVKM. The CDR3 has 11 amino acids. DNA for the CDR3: TGTGCCAGCAGCCGCCTTGGGGAGCTGTTTTTT. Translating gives CASSRLGELFF.

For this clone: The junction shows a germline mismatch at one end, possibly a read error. The CDR3 spells CANSYDGGNTEAFF. The CDR3 coding sequence is TGTGCCAACAGTTACGACGGCGGGAACACTGAAGCTTTCTTT. This chain connects TRBV6-5 to TRBJ1-1, with D hard to call. The CDR3 totals 14 residues. CDR1 is MNHEY, CDR2 SVGAGI, per germline.

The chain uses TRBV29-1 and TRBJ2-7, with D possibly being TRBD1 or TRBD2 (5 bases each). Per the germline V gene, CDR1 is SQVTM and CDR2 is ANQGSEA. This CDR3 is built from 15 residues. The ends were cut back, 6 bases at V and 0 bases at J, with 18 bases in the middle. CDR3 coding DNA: TGCAGCGTATATCCCGGGACGGAGAGCTCCTACGAGCAGTACTTC. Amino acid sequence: CSVYPGTESSYEQYF.

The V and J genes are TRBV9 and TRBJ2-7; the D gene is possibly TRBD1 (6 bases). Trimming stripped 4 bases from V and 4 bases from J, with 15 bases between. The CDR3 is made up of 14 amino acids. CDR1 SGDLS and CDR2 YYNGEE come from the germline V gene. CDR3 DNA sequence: TGTGCCAGCAGCAAGGGGAACAGGGCATACGAGCAGTACTTC. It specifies CASSKGNRAYEQYF.

CDR3 sequence: CASICVTGQENNEQFF. In DNA form, the CDR3 reads TGTGCCAGCATCTGCGTGACGGGACAGGAGAACAATGAGCAGTTCTTC. V gene TRBV28 combines with J gene TRBJ2-1; 8 positions match TRBD1. The CDR3 runs 16 residues. V shed 7 bases and J 5 bases; nucleotides not matched to a gene: 13. Germline CDR1 and CDR2: MDHEN and SYDVKM.

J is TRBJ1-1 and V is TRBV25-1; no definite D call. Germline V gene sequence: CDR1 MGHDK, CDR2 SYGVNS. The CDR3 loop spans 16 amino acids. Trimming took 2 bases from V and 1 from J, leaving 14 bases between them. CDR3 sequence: CASSEGRAYSNTEAFF. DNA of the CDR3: TGTGCCAGCAGTGAAGGTAGAGCCTACTCGAACACTGAAGCTTTCTTT.

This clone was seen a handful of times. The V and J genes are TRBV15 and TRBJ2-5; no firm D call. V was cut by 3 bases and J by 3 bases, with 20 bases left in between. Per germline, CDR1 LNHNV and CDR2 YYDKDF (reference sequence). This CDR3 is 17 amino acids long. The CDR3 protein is CATSSGEGSGPKETQYF. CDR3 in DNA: TGTGCCACCAGCAGTGGGGAAGGGTCGGGTCCCAAAGAGACCCAGTACTTC.

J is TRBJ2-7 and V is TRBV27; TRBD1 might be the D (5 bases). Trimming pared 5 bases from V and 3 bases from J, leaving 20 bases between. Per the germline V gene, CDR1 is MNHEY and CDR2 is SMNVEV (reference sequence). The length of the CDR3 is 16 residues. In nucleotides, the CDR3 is TGTGCCAGCAGTCCCTACTACCGGACATCGGGCTACGAGCAGTACTTC. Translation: CASSPYYRTSGYEQYF.

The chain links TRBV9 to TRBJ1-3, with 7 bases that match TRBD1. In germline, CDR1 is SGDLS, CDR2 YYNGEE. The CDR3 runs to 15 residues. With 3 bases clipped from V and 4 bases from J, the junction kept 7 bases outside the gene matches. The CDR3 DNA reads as TGTGCCAGCAGCGAACAGGGGCTTTTAGGAAACACCATATATTTT. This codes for CASSEQGLLGNTIYF.

CDR3 DNA sequence: TGTGCCAGCAGCCTCCGGCGGGAGTTGAACAATGAGCAGTTCTTC. Protein sequence: CASSLRRELNNEQFF. The chain combines TRBV5-4 with TRBJ2-1; TRBD2 matches 7 bases. The V gene end was trimmed by 4 bases and the J gene end by 5 bases; junction bases not matched to a gene: 9. The CDR3 has 15 amino acids. Looked up from germline, CDR1 is SGHNT and CDR2 is YYREEE (reference sequence).

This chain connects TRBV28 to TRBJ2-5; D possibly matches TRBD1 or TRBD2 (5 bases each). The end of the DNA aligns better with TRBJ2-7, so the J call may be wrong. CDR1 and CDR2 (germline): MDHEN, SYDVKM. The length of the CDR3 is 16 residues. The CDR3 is CASSRRRDPSLYEQYF. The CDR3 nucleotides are TGTGCCAGCAGCCGACGCCGGGACCCTTCCCTCTACGAGCAGTACTTC.